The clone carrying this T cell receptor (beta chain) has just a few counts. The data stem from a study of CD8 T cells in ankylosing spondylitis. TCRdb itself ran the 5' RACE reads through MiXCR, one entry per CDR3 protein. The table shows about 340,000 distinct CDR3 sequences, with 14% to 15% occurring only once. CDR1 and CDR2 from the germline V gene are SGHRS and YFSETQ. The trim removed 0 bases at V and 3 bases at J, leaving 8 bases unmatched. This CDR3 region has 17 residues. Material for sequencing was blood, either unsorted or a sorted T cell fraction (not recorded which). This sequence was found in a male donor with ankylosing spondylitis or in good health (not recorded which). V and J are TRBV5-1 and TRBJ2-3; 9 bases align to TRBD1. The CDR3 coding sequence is TGCGCCAGCAGCTTGGCCCTGGGACAGGGAGGGACAGATACGCAGTATTTT. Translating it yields CASSLALGQGGTDTQYF.